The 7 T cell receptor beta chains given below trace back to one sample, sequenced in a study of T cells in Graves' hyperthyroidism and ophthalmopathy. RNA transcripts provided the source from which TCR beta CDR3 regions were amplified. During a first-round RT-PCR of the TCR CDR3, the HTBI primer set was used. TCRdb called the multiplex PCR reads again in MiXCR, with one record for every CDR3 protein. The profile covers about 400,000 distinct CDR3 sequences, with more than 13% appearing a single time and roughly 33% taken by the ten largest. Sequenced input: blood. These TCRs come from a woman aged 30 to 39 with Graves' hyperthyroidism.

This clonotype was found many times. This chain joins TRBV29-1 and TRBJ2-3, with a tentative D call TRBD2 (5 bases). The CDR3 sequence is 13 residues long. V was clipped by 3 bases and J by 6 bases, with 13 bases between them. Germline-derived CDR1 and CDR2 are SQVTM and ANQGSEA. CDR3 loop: CSVDRGSRDTQYF. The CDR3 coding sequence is TGCAGCGTTGATCGAGGGTCGAGGGATACGCAGTATTTT.

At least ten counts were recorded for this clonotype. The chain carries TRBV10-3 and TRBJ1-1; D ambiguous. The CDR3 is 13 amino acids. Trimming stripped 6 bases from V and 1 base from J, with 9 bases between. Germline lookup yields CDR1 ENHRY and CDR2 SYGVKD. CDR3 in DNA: TGTGCCATCAGGCCGGGCCCGAACACTGAAGCTTTCTTT. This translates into CAIRPGPNTEAFF.

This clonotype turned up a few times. The CDR3 loop reads CASPPPVEHSYNEQFF. In DNA form, the CDR3 reads TGTGCCAGCCCTCCACCGGTGGAGCACTCCTACAATGAGCAGTTCTTC. The V call is TRBV2, the J call TRBJ2-1; the D is unclear. Per the germline V gene, CDR1 is SNHLY and CDR2 is FYNNEI. This CDR3 spans 16 amino acids. Trimming took 8 bases from V and 0 from J, leaving 17 bases between them.

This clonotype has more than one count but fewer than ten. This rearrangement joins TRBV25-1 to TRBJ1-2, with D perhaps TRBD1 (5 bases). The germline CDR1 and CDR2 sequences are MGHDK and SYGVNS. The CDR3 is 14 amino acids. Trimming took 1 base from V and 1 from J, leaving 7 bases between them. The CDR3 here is CASSEFQGNYGYTF. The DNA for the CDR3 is TGTGCCAGCAGTGAATTTCAGGGTAACTATGGCTACACCTTC.

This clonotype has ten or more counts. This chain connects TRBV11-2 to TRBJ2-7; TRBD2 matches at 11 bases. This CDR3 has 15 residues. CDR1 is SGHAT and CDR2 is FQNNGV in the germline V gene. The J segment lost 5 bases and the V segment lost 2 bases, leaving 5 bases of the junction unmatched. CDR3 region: CASSLYLAGGHEQYF. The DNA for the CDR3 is TGTGCCAGCAGCTTATACCTAGCGGGAGGCCACGAGCAGTACTTC. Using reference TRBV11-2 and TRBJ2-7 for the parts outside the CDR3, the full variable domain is EAGVAQSPRYKIIEKRQSVAFWCNPISGHATLYWYQQILGQGPKLLIQFQNNGVVDDSQLPKDRFSAERLKGVDSTLKIQPAKLEDSAVYLCASSLYLAGGHEQYFGPGTRLTVT.

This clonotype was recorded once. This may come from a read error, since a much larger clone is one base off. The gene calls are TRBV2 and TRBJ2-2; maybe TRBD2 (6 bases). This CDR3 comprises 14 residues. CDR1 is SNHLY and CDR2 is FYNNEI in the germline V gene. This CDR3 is CAIPFGVYTGGLFF. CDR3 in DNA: TGTGCCATCCCCTTTGGGGTCTACACCGGGGGGCTGTTTTTT.

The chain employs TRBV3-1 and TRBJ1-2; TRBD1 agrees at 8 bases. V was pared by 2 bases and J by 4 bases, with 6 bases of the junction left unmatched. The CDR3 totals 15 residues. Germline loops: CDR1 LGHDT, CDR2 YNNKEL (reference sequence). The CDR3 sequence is CASSQTRQGSYGYTF. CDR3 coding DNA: TGTGCCAGCAGCCAAACGCGACAGGGGAGCTATGGCTACACCTTC.